This T cell receptor beta chain was obtained from a study of blood T cell repertoires in COVID-19. About the research overall: Samples of COVID-19 (acute and convalescent) were obtained from the United States, Italy and Spain. Sample material is recorded as cDNA or gDNA derived from T cells, B-cell-depleted T cells, or PBMCs.

How the authors handled the data: Reference gene primer amplification gave estimated nucleated cell counts. Produced via immunoSEQ multiplex PCR; TCRdb's table is partial and in-frame only. Clone size and the V and J calls come from that table; the DNA yielded D and trimming. The sample lists about 93,000 clones; about nine tenths were seen once. Trimming cost V 2 bases and J 3 bases, with 17 bases left between them. Germline assignment: CDR1 SGHTA and CDR2 FQGNSA. This CDR3 spans 18 amino acids. The Seattle patients joined while their infection was active and were tracked longitudinally afterward. Sequencing used peripheral blood. This sequence originates from a man aged 55 to 70 with COVID-19, enrolled during active disease. V is TRBV7-2 and J is TRBJ2-6; possibly TRBD2 for D (5 bases). The CDR3 sequence: CASSLSSGFPSGANVLTF. The CDR3 DNA is TGTGCCAGCAGCTTATCATCGGGATTTCCCAGTGGGGCCAACGTCCTGACTTTC.